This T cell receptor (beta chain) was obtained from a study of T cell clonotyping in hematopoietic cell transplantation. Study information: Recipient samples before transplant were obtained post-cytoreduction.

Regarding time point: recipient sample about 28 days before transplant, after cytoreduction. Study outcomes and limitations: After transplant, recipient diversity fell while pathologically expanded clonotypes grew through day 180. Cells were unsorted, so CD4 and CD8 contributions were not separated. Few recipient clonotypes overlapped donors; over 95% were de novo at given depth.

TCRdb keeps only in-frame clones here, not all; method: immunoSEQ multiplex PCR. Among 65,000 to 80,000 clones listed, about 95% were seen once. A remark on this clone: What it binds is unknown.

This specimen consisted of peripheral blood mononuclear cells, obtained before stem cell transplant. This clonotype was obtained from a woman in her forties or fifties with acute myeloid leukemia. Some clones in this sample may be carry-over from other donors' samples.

CDR3 residues: CASSLAGLNTGELFF. As DNA, the CDR3 is TGCGCCAGCAGCTTGGCAGGGTTGAACACCGGGGAGCTGTTTTTT. This chain connects TRBV5-1 to TRBJ2-2; D possibly corresponds to TRBD1 (5 bases). Per germline, CDR1 SGHRS and CDR2 YFSETQ. V lost 0 bases and J 1 base, leaving 7 bases between the germline ends. This CDR3 contains 15 residues.